This paragraph covers one T cell receptor beta chain sequence. Its antigen remains unidentified. This record belongs to a study of blood T cells in healthy people across ages. It was with a sample-barcoded 5' primer and a J-beta primer mix that a second PCR of about 7 to 12 cycles was run. Every cDNA molecule bore a tag from a template-switch adaptor containing 12 random nucleotides. TCRdb reprocessed the 5' RACE reads with MiXCR, giving one entry per CDR3 protein. The sample includes about 1.5 million distinct CDR3 sequences, about 42% seen only once; the top ten take approximately 4%. Study-wide results and caveats: Percentage of naive T cells showed a strong correlation with TCR beta diversity.

The germline V gene has CDR1 LGHNA and CDR2 YSLEER. The CDR3 spans 14 residues. J was trimmed by 8 bases and V by 2 bases; bases with no gene match: 6. This chain joins TRBV4-3 and TRBJ2-1; 7 bases agree with TRBD1. Specimen: blood. The receptor was isolated from a woman between 18 and 30 years old in good health. The CDR3 DNA sequence: TGCGCCAGCAGCCAACTGCCAGGGGGTTATGAGCAGTTCTTC. Translating gives CASSQLPGGYEQFF.